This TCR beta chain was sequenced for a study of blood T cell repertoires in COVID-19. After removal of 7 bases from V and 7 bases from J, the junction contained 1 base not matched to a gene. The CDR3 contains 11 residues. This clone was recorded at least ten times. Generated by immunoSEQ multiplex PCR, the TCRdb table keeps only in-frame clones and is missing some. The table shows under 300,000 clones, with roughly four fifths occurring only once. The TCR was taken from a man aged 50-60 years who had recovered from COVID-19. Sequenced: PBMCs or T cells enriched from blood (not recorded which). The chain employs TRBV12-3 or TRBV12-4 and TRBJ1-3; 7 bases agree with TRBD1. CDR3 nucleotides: TGTGCCAGCACCAGGGGGAACACCATATATTTT. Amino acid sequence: CASTRGNTIYF.